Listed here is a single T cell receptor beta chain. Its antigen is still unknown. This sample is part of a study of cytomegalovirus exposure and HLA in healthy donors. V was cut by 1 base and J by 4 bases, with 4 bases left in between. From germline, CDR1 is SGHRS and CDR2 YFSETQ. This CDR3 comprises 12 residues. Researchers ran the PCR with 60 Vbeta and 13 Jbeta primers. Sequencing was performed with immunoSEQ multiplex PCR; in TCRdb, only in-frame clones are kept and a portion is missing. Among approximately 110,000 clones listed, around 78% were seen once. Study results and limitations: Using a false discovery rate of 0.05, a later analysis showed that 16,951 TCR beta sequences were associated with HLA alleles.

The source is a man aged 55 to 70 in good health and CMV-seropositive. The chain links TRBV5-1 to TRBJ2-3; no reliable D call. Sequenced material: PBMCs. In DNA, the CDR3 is TGCGCCAGCAGCTTGTTAGCAGATACGCAGTATTTT. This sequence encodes CASSLLADTQYF.